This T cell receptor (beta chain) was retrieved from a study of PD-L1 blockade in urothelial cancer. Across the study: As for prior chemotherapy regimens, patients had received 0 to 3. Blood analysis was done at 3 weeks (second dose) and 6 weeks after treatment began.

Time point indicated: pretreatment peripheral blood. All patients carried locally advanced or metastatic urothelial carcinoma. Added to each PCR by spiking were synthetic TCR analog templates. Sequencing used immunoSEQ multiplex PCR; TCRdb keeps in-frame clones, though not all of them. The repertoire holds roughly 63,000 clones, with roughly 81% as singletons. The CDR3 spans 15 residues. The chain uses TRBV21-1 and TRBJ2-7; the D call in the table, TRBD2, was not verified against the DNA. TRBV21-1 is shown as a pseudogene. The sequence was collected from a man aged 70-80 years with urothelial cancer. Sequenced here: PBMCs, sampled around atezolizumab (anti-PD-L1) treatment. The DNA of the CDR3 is TGTGCCAGCAGCACTAACCGGGACTGGATCTACGAGCAGTACTTC. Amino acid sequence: CASSTNRDWIYEQYF.